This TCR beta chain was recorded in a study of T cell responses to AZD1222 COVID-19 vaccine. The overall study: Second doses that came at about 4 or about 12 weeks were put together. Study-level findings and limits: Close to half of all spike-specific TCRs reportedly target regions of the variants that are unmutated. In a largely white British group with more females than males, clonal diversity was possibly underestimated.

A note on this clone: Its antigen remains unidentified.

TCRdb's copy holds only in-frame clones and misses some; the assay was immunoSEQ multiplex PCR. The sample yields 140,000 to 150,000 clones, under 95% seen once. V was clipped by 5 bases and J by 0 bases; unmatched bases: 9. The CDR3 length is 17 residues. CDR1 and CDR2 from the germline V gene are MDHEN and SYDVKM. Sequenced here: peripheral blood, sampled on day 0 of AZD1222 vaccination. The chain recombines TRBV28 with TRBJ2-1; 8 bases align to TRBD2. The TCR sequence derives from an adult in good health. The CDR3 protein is CASSPYSGIFSYNEQFF. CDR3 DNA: TGTGCCAGCAGTCCGTATAGCGGGATCTTCTCCTACAATGAGCAGTTCTTC.